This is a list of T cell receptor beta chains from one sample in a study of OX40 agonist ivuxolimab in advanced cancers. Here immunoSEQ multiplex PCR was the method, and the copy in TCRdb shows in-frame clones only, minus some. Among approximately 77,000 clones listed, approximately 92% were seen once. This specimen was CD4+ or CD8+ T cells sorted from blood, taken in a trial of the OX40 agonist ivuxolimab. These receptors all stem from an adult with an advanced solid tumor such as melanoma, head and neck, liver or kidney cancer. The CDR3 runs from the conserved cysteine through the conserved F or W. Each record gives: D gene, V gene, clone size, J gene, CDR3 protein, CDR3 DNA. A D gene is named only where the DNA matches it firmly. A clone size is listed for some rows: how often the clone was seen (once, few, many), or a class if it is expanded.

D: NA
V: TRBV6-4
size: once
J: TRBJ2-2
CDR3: CASTREGGNTGELFF
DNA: TGTGCCAGCACCAGAGAGGGGGGGAACACCGGGGAGCTGTTTTTT

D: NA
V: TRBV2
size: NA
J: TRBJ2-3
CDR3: CASMEVPDTQYF
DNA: TGTGCCAGCATGGAGGTGCCAGATACGCAGTATTTT

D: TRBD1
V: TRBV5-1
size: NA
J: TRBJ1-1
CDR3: CASSAGQGEGEAFF
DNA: TGCGCCAGCAGCGCCGGCCAGGGGGAAGGTGAAGCTTTCTTT

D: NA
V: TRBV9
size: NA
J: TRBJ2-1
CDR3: CASSVALGGGFSGYNEQFF
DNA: TGTGCCAGCAGCGTAGCCCTAGGAGGGGGGTTCTCTGGATACAATGAGCAGTTCTTC

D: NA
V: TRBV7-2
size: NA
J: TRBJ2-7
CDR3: CASSLSFGGDIFYSYEQYF
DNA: TGTGCCAGCAGCTTAAGTTTCGGTGGGGACATCTTTTACTCCTACGAGCAGTACTTC

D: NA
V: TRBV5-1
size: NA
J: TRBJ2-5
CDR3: CASRSSSEETQYF
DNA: TGCGCCAGCAGATCAAGCTCAGAAGAGACCCAGTACTTC

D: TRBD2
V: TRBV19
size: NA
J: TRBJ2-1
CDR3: CASSFSGNSYNEQFF
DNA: TGTGCCAGTAGTTTTAGCGGGAACTCCTACAATGAGCAGTTCTTC

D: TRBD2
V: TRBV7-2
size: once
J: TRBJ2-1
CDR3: CASSSLTSGRASEQFF
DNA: TGTGCCAGCAGCTCCCTGACTAGCGGGAGGGCCAGTGAGCAGTTCTTC

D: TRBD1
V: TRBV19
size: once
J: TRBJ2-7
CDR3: CASSLQGDEQYF
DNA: TGTGCCAGTAGCCTACAGGGGGACGAGCAGTACTTC

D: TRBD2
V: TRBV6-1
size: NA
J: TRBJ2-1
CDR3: CASVTRLAEYNEQFF
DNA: TGTGCCAGCGTTACTCGACTAGCGGAATACAATGAGCAGTTCTTC

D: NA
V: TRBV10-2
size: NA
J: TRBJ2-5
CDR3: CASRGLLEGTQYF
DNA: TGCGCCAGTAGAGGCCTGTTAGAGGGGACCCAGTACTTC

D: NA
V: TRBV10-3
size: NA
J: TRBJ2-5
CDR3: CAISESGTTPQETQYF
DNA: TGTGCCATCAGTGAGTCGGGAACGACGCCGCAAGAGACCCAGTACTTC

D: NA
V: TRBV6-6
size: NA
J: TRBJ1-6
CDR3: CASTSRRGSYNSPLHF
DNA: TGTGCCAGCACCAGCCGTCGTGGCTCCTATAATTCACCCCTCCACTTT

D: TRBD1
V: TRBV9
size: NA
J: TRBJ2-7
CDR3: CASSAGTGGIYEQYF
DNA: TGTGCCAGCAGCGCAGGGACAGGGGGTATATACGAGCAGTACTTC

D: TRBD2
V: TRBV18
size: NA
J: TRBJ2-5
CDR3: CASGEGLAREQYF
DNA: TGTGCCAGCGGGGAAGGACTAGCGAGGGAGCAGTACTTC

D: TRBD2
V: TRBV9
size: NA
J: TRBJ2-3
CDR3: CASSGASGTTDTQYF
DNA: TGTGCCAGCAGCGGGGCTAGCGGAACCACAGATACGCAGTATTTT

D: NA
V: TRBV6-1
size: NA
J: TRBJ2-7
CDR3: CASSAARTAEYEQYF
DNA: TGTGCCAGCAGTGCCGCTCGGACGGCGGAATACGAGCAGTACTTC

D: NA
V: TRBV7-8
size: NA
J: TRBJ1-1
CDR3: CASSLELQSEAFF
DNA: TGTGCCAGCAGCTTAGAGCTTCAATCTGAAGCTTTCTTT

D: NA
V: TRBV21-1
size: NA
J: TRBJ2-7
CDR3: CASSKESIHEQYF
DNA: TGTGCCAGCAGCAAAGAAAGCATTCACGAGCAGTACTTC

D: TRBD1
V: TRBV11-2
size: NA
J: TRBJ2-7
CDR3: CASKQGIAYEQYF
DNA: TGTGCCAGCAAACAGGGGATAGCCTACGAGCAGTACTTC

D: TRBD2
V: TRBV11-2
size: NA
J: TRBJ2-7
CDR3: CASSGLAGVGEQYF
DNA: TGTGCCAGCAGCGGACTAGCGGGAGTCGGCGAGCAGTACTTC

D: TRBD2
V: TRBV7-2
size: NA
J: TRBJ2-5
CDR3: CASSLALAAQETQYF
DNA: TGTGCCAGCAGCTTGGCTCTAGCGGCCCAAGAGACCCAGTACTTC

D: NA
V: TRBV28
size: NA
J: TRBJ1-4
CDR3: CASSLGWYEKLFF
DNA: TGTGCCAGCAGTTTGGGGTGGTATGAAAAACTGTTTTTT

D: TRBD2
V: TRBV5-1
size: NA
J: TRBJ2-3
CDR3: CASSLGAGRTDTQYF
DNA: TGCGCCAGCAGCTTGGGAGCGGGGCGCACAGATACGCAGTATTTT

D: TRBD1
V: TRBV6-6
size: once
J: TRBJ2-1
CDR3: CASRTGTGMYNEQFF
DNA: TGTGCCAGCAGGACCGGGACAGGGATGTACAATGAGCAGTTCTTC

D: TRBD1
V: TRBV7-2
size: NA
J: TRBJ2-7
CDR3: CASSPGTGVYEQYF
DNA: TGTGCCAGCAGCCCGGGGACAGGGGTCTACGAGCAGTACTTC

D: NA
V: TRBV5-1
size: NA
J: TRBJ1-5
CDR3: CASSLGQFSNQPQHF
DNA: TGCGCCAGCAGCTTAGGGCAGTTTAGCAATCAGCCCCAGCATTTT

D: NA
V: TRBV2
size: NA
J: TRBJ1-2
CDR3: CASSADTPNYGYTF
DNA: TGTGCCAGCAGTGCGGACACACCTAACTATGGCTACACCTTC

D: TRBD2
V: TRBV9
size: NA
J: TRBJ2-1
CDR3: CASSVGVGGAGNEQFF
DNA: TGTGCCAGCAGCGTAGGTGTCGGGGGGGCCGGAAATGAGCAGTTCTTC

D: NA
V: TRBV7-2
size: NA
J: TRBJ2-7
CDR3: CASSPHPGSEQYF
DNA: TGTGCCAGCAGCCCCCACCCGGGGAGCGAGCAGTACTTC

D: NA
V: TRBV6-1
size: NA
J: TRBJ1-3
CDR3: CASSGGNSGNTIYF
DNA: TGTGCCAGCAGTGGAGGAAACTCTGGAAACACCATATATTTT

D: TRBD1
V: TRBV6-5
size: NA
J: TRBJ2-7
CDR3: CASRPPGTGLEQYF
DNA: TGTGCCAGCAGACCTCCCGGGACAGGGCTCGAGCAGTACTTC

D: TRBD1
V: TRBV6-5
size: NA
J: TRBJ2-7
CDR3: CASSYIGQGGEQYF
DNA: TGTGCCAGCAGTTACATTGGACAGGGTGGCGAGCAGTACTTC

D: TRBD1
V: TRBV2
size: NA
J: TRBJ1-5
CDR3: CASSPPGQGWQPQHF
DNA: TGTGCCAGCAGTCCTCCGGGACAGGGCTGGCAGCCCCAGCATTTT

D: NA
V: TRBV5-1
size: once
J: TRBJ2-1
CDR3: CASRPLGEREQFF
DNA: TGCGCCAGCCGCCCCTTGGGGGAGCGGGAGCAGTTCTTC

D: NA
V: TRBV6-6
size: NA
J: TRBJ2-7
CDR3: CASSNTGEDYEQYF
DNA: TGTGCCAGCAGTAATACCGGAGAGGACTACGAGCAGTACTTC

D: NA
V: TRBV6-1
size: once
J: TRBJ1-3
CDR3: CASSEQSRFGNTIYF
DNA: TGTGCCAGCAGTGAACAGTCTCGATTTGGAAACACCATATATTTT

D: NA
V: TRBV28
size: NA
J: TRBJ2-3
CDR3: CASNLGTDTQYF
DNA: TGTGCCAGCAACCTTGGCACAGATACGCAGTATTTT

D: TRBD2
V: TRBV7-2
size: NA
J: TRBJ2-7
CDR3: CASSSTSGSYEQYF
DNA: TGTGCCAGCAGCTCGACTAGCGGGAGCTACGAGCAGTACTTC

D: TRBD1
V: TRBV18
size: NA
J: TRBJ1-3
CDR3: CASPQGATGNTIYF
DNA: TGTGCCAGCCCACAGGGGGCTACTGGAAACACCATATATTTT

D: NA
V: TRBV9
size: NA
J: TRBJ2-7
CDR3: CASSVGPSSTEQYF
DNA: TGTGCCAGCAGCGTAGGCCCCAGCTCCACCGAGCAGTACTTC

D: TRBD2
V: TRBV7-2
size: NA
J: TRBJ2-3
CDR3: CASSLASGGTDTQYF
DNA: TGTGCCAGCAGCTTAGCAAGCGGGGGCACAGATACGCAGTATTTT

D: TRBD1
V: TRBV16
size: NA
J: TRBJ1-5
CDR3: CASSQPGTGRSNQPQHF
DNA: TGTGCCAGCAGCCAACCTGGGACAGGCCGTAGCAATCAGCCCCAGCATTTT

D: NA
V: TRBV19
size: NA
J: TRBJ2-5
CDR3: CASSITGAGETQYF
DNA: TGTGCCAGTAGTATAACGGGGGCGGGGGAGACCCAGTACTTC

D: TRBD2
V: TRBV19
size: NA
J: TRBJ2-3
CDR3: CASNELAGSETDTQYF
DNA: TGTGCCAGTAATGAACTAGCGGGTTCGGAGACAGATACGCAGTATTTT

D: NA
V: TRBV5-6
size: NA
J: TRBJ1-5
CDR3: CASSSDWNQPQHF
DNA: TGTGCCAGCAGCTCGGACTGGAATCAGCCCCAGCATTTT

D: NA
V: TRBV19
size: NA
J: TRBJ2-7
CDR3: CASSNLEGTEQYF
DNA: TGTGCCAGTAGTAACCTGGAGGGGACCGAGCAGTACTTC

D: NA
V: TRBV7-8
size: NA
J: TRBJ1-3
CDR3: CASSSTDSGNTIYF
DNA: TGTGCCAGCAGCTCGACAGACTCTGGAAACACCATATATTTT

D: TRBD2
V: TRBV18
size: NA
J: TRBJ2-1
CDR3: CASSRGGYNEQFF
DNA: TGTGCCAGCTCACGGGGGGGCTACAATGAGCAGTTCTTC

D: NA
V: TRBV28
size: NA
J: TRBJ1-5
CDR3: CASSSDQPQHF
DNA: TGTGCCAGCAGCTCGGATCAGCCCCAGCATTTT

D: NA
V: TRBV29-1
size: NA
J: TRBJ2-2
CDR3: CSVVTGFAGELFF
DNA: TGCAGCGTCGTCACAGGGTTCGCCGGGGAGCTGTTTTTT

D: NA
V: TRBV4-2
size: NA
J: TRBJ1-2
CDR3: CASSQDEGLTELYGYTF
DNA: TGTGCCAGCAGCCAAGACGAGGGACTTACTGAACTGTATGGCTACACCTTC

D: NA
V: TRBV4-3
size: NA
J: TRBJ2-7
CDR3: CASSYAKFSYEQYF
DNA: TGCGCCAGCAGCTACGCCAAATTCAGCTACGAGCAGTACTTC

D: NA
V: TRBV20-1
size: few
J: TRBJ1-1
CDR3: CSATDSSEAFF
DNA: TGCAGTGCTACAGACAGCTCTGAAGCTTTCTTT